This T cell receptor beta chain stems from a study of T cells in Graves' hyperthyroidism and ophthalmopathy. Findings of the study overall: Using 13 V-J features, a model discriminated ophthalmopathy from stable hyperthyroidism.

Amplified regions were TCR beta CDR3 sequences from RNA transcripts. Using the HTBI primer set, a first-round RT-PCR was run on the TCR CDR3. TCRdb called the multiplex PCR reads again in MiXCR, with one record for every CDR3 protein. The top ten hold around 14% of the sample, which has under 450,000 distinct CDR3 sequences, 15% to 18% seen once. This clonotype was picked up a small number of times. Its antigen is still unknown. Losses at the gene ends were 5 bases for V and 4 bases for J; bases not matched to a gene: 4. The CDR3 has 13 residues. Germline V lookup: CDR1 SEHNR, CDR2 FQNEAQ (reference sequence).

The sample taken for sequencing was blood. V usage is TRBV7-9 and J usage is TRBJ1-2; 7 bases match TRBD1. This clonotype was sampled from a woman aged 18-29 years with Graves' hyperthyroidism. This CDR3 reads CASSQGQTYGYTF. The DNA for the CDR3 is TGTGCCAGCAGCCAGGGACAGACCTATGGCTACACCTTC.